The 3 T cell receptor beta chains below all came from one sample that was sequenced in a study of T-cell memory formation after mild COVID-19. TCRdb reanalysed the 5' RACE reads using MiXCR and keeps one entry per CDR3 protein. Of roughly 100,000 distinct CDR3 sequences in the sample, around 12% were seen once. The sequenced sample was PBMCs or a T cell subset sorted from them (not recorded which). Receptor source: an adult woman who had mild COVID-19 (a few samples of this study predate the infection). Cell type and time point are not known.

The V and J genes are TRBV11-2 and TRBJ2-7; possible D gene TRBD2, 6 bases. CDR3 size: 13 residues. Germline loops: CDR1 SGHAT, CDR2 FQNNGV. The germline V and J ends were trimmed by 5 bases and 3 bases, with 11 bases remaining between them. The CDR3 region is CASSLGTLYEQYF. Written as DNA, the CDR3 is TGTGCCAGCAGCCTCGGGACTCTCTACGAGCAGTACTTC.

The rearrangement links TRBV7-9 to TRBJ2-7; D possibly uses TRBD1 or TRBD2 (5 bases each). This CDR3 has 12 amino acids. V was trimmed by 4 bases and J by 9 bases, leaving 13 bases between them. Germline-derived CDR1 and CDR2 are SEHNR and FQNEAQ (reference sequence). CDR3 nucleotides: TGTGCCAGCAGCTCCGTGACGGGGACGCAGTACTTC. Protein sequence: CASSSVTGTQYF. The variable domain in full, with the rest retrieved from reference TRBV7-9 and TRBJ2-7, is DTGVSQNPRHKITKRGQNVTFRCDPISEHNRLYWYRQTLGQGPEFLTYFQNEAQLEKSRLLSDRFSAERPKGSFSTLEIQRTEQGDSAMYLCASSSVTGTQYFGPGTRLTVT.

This clonotype has a handful of counts. The rearrangement joins TRBV9 to TRBJ1-1; D possibly corresponds to TRBD1 (6 bases). V gave up 4 bases and J gave up 5 bases, with 15 bases separating them. CDR1 is SGDLS and CDR2 is YYNGEE in the germline V gene. The length of the CDR3 is 14 residues. The chain's CDR3 is CASSPDQGSTEAFF. Written as DNA, the CDR3 is TGTGCCAGCAGCCCAGACCAGGGGTCTACTGAAGCTTTCTTT. The variable domain in full, completed from reference TRBV9 and TRBJ1-1, reads DSGVTQTPKHLITATGQRVTLRCSPRSGDLSVYWYQQSLDQGLQFLIQYYNGEERAKGNILERFSAQQFPDLHSELNLSSLELGDSALYFCASSPDQGSTEAFFGQGTRLTVV.